The clone carrying this T cell receptor (beta chain) was detected once. The data were obtained in a study of blood T cell repertoires in COVID-19. The wider study: Samples taken during acute and convalescent COVID-19 were collected in the United States, Italy and Spain.

Trimming removed 2 bases from V and 1 base from J; junction bases left unmatched: 1. The CDR3 totals 16 residues. Germline V gene lookup returns CDR1 MNHNY and CDR2 SVGAGI (reference sequence). The data were produced by immunoSEQ multiplex PCR, yet TCRdb's version contains in-frame clones alone and is incomplete. The sample lists around 230,000 clones; approximately 88% were seen once. The clonotype comes from a man between 40 and 49 years old with acute or convalescent COVID-19. J is TRBJ2-2 and V is TRBV6-6; 10 nucleotides agree with TRBD2. The sequenced material came from peripheral blood. The CDR3 loop reads CASSYRTSGNTGELFF. DNA of the CDR3: TGTGCCAGCAGTTACAGGACTAGCGGGAACACCGGGGAGCTGTTTTTT.